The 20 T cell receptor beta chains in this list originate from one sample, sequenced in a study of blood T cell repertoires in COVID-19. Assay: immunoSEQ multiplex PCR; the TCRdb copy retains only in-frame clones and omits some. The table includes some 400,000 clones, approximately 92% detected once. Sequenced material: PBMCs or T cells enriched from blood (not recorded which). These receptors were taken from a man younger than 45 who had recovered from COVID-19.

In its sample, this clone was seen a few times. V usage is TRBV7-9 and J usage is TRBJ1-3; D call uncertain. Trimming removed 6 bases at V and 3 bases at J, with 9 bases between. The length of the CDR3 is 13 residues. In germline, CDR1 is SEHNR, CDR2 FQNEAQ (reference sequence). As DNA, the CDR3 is TGTGCCAGCAGGCCGGGGAGTGGAAACACCATATATTTT. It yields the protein CASRPGSGNTIYF.

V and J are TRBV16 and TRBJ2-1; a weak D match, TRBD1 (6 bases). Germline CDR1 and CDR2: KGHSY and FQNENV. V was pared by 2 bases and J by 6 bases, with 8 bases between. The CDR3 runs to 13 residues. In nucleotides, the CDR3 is TGTGCCAGCAGCCAACGACAGGTCAATGAGCAGTTCTTC. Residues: CASSQRQVNEQFF. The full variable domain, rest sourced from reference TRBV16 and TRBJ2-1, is GEEVAQTPKHLVRGEGQKAKLYCAPIKGHSYVFWYQQVLKNEFKFLISFQNENVFDETGMPKERFSAKCLPNSPCSLEIQATKLEDSAVYFCASSQRQVNEQFFGPGTRLTVL.

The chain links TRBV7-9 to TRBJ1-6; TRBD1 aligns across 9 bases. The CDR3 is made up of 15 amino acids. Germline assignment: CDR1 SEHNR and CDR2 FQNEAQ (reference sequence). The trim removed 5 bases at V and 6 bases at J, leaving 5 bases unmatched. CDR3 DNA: TGTGCCAGCAGCGCGGGACAGGGCTTTAATTCACCCCTCCACTTT. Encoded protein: CASSAGQGFNSPLHF.

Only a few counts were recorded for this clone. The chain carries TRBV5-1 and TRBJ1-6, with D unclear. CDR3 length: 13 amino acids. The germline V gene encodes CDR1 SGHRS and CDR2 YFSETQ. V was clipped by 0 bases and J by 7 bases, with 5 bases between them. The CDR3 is CASSLDLNSPLHF. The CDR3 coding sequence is TGCGCCAGCAGCTTGGACCTAAATTCACCCCTCCACTTT. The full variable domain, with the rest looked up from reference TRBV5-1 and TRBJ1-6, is KAGVTQTPRYLIKTRGQQVTLSCSPISGHRSVSWYQQTPGQGLQFLFEYFSETQRNKGNFPGRFSGRQFSNSRSEMNVSTLELGDSALYLCASSLDLNSPLHFGNGTRLTVT.

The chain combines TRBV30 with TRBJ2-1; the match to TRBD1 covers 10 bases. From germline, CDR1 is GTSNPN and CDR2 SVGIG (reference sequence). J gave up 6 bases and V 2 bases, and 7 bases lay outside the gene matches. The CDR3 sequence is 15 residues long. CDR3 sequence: CAWSPGQGVLNEQFF. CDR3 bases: TGTGCCTGGAGTCCTGGACAGGGGGTTCTCAATGAGCAGTTCTTC.

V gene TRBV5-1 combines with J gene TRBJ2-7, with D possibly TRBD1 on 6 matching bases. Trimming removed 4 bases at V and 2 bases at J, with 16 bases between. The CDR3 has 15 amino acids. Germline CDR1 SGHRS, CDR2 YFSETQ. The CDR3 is CASSKTLQGPYEQYF. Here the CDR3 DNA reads TGCGCCAGCAGCAAAACCTTACAGGGACCCTACGAGCAGTACTTC. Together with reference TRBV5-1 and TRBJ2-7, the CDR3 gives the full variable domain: KAGVTQTPRYLIKTRGQQVTLSCSPISGHRSVSWYQQTPGQGLQFLFEYFSETQRNKGNFPGRFSGRQFSNSRSEMNVSTLELGDSALYLCASSKTLQGPYEQYFGPGTRLTVT.

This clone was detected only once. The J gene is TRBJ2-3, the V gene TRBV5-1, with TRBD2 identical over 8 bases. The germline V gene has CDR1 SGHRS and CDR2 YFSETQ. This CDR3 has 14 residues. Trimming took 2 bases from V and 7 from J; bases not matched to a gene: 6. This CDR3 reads CASSLPSGSYTQYF. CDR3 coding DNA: TGCGCCAGCAGCTTACCTAGCGGGTCGTATACGCAGTATTTT.

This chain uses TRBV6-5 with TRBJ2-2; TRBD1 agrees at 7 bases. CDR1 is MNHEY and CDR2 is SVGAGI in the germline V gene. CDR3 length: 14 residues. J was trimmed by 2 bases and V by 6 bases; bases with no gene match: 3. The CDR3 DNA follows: TGTGCCAGCAGGGGGACAGTAAACACCGGGGAGCTGTTTTTT. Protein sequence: CASRGTVNTGELFF.

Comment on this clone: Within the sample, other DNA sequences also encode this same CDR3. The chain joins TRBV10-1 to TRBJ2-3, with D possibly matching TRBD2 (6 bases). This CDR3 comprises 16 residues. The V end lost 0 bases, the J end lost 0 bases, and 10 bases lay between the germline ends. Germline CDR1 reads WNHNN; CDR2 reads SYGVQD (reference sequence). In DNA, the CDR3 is TGCGCCAGCAGTGAGTCGGAGGGCGCTAGCACAGATACGCAGTATTTT. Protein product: CASSESEGASTDTQYF.

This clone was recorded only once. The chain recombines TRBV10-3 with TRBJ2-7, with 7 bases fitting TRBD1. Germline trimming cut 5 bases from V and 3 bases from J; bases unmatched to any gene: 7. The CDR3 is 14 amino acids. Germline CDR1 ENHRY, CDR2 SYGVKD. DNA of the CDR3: TGTGCCATCAGTACCGGGACAGATCACTACGAGCAGTACTTC. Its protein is CAISTGTDHYEQYF.

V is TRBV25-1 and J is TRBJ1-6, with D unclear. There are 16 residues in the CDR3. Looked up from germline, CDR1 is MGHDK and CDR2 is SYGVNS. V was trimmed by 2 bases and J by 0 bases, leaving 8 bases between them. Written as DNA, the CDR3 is TGTGCCAGCAGTGAAACAGTGAGCTCCTATAATTCACCCCTCCACTTT. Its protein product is CASSETVSSYNSPLHF.

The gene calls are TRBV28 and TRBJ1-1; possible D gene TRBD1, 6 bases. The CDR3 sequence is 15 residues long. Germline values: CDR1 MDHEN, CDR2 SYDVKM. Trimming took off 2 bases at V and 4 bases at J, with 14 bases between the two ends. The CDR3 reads CASSLGTGPGTEAFF. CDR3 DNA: TGTGCCAGCAGTTTAGGAACAGGGCCGGGCACTGAAGCTTTCTTT.

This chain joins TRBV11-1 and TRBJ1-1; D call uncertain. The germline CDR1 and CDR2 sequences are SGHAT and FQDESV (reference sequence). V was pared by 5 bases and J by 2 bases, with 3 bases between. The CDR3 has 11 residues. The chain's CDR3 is CASSSNTEAFF. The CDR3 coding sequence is TGTGCCAGCAGCAGCAACACTGAAGCTTTCTTT. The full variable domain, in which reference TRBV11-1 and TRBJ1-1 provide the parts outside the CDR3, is EAEVAQSPRYKITEKSQAVAFWCDPISGHATLYWYRQILGQGPELLVQFQDESVVDDSQLPKDRFSAERLKGVDSTLKIQPAELGDSAMYLCASSSNTEAFFGQGTRLTVV.

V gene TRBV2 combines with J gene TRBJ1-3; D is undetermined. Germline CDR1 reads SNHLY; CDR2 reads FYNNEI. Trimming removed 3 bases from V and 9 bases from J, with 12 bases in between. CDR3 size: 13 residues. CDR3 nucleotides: TGTGCCAGCAGTGATCCCCGCGGAGGCACCATATATTTT. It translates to CASSDPRGGTIYF.

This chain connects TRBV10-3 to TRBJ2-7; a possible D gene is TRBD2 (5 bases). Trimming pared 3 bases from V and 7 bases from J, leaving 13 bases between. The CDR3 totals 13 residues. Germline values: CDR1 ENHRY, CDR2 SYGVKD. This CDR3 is CAISDKSPGEQYF. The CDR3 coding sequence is TGTGCCATCAGTGATAAGTCACCGGGGGAGCAGTACTTC.

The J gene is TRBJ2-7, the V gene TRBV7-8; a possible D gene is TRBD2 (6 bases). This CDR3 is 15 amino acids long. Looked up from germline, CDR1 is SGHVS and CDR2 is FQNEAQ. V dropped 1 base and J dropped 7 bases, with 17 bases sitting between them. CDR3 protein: CASSLEGGGSREQYF. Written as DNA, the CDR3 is TGTGCCAGCAGCTTAGAGGGAGGAGGGTCACGAGAGCAGTACTTC.

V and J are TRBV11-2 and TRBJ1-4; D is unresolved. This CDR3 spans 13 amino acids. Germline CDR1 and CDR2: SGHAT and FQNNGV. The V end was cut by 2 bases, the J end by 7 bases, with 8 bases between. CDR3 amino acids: CASSLMAPEKLFF. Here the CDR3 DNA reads TGTGCCAGCAGCTTAATGGCACCTGAAAAACTGTTTTTT.

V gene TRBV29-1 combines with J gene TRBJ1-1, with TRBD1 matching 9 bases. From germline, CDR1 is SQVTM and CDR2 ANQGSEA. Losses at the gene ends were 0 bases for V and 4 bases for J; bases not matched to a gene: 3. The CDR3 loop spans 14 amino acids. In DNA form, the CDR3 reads TGCAGCGTTGAAGATCGGGACAGGGTCACTGAAGCTTTCTTT. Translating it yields CSVEDRDRVTEAFF. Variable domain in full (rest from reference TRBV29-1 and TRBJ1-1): SAVISQKPSRDICQRGTSLTIQCQVDSQVTMMFWYRQQPGQSLTLIATANQGSEATYESGFVIDKFPISRPNLTFSTLTVSNMSPEDSSIYLCSVEDRDRVTEAFFGQGTRLTVV.

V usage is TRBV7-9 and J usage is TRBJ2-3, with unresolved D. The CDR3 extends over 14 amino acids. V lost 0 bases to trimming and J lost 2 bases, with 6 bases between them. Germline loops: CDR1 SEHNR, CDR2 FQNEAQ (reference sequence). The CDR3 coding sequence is TGTGCCAGCAGCTTAGCTCGGGTCACAGATACGCAGTATTTT. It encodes CASSLARVTDTQYF.

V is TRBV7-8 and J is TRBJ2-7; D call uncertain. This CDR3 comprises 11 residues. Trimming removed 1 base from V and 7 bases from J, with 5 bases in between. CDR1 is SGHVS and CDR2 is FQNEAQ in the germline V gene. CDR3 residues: CASSLEYEQYF. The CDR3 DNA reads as TGTGCCAGCAGCTTAGAATATGAGCAGTACTTC.